This T cell receptor (beta chain) was identified in a study of cytomegalovirus exposure and HLA in healthy donors. Trimming cost V 5 bases and J 0 bases; bases outside gene matches: 8. The CDR3 is made up of 18 amino acids. The germline V gene has CDR1 SGHTA and CDR2 FQGNSA. Vbeta (60) and Jbeta (13) primers were used in the PCR. Repertoires were generated with immunoSEQ multiplex PCR, while TCRdb's copy carries only in-frame clones and drops some. The repertoire consists of approximately 110,000 clones, with around 80% occurring once and the leading ten covering approximately 6.1%. This TCR derives from a man between 18 and 35 years old in good health and CMV-seronegative. V usage is TRBV7-2 and J usage is TRBJ2-3; 13 bases are shared with TRBD2. The sample was PBMCs. DNA for the CDR3: TGTGCCAGCAGCCGGACTAGCGGGAGAGGGGCTAGCACAGATACGCAGTATTTT. Protein product: CASSRTSGRGASTDTQYF.